A single sample gave rise to the 15 T cell receptor beta chains below, sequenced in a study of shared clonotypes between healthy human individuals. This table comes from immunoSEQ multiplex PCR, and its TCRdb copy is limited to in-frame clones, with some not included. The repertoire holds over a million clones, roughly 98% seen once, with around 0.45% in the top ten. Sequencing was carried out using naive CD4+ T cells sorted from blood. Subset reported: CD45RA+ positively selected. These receptors were collected from a man between 25 and 39 years old in good health.

J is TRBJ2-1 and V is TRBV19, with 11 bases identical to TRBD2. V trimming: 7 bases; J trimming: 5 bases; junction bases outside the gene matches: 7. The CDR3 length is 15 residues. Germline V gene data show CDR1 as LNHDA and CDR2 as SQIVND (reference sequence). The chain's CDR3 is CASTPSGRLNNEQFF. Written as DNA, the CDR3 is TGTGCCAGTACTCCTAGCGGGAGGCTCAACAATGAGCAGTTCTTC.

This chain links TRBV27 with TRBJ2-3, with D uncertain. Germline-derived CDR1 and CDR2 are MNHEY and SMNVEV (reference sequence). The CDR3 extends over 14 amino acids. V shed 7 bases and J shed 0 bases, with 11 bases lying between them. CDR3 region: CASTPLTSTDTQYF. CDR3 DNA: TGTGCCAGCACCCCCCTTACTAGCACAGATACGCAGTATTTT.

The CDR3 DNA sequence: TGTGCCAGCAGCTTTAGCGGGATCAGCACAGATACGCAGTATTTT. Protein sequence: CASSFSGISTDTQYF. This sequence joins TRBV7-3 and TRBJ2-3; 8 bases are shared with TRBD2. Germline-derived CDR1 and CDR2 are SGHTA and FQGTGA. The CDR3 contains 15 residues. The junction had 2 bases not matched to a gene; V was cut back by 3 bases and J by 0 bases.

The genes are TRBV11-3 and TRBJ2-2; no clear D. This CDR3 has 16 residues. Germline assignment: CDR1 SGHNT and CDR2 YENEEA. V was pared by 2 bases and J by 0 bases, with 10 bases between. The chain's CDR3 is CASSLRVGTNTGELFF. The CDR3 nucleotides are TGTGCCAGCAGCTTACGCGTGGGGACGAACACCGGGGAGCTGTTTTTT. The whole variable domain, filled in from reference TRBV11-3 and TRBJ2-2, reads EAGVVQSPRYKIIEKKQPVAFWCNPISGHNTLYWYLQNLGQGPELLIRYENEEAVDDSQLPKDRFSAERLKGVDSTLKIQPAELGDSAVYLCASSLRVGTNTGELFFGEGSRLTVL.

V usage is TRBV28 and J usage is TRBJ2-1; TRBD1 aligns across 9 bases. The CDR3 length is 15 residues. Per germline, CDR1 MDHEN and CDR2 SYDVKM. J gave up 2 bases and V 5 bases, and 4 bases lay outside the gene matches. CDR3 amino acids: CASSPTGGAYNEQFF. Here the CDR3 DNA reads TGTGCCAGCAGTCCCACAGGGGGCGCCTACAATGAGCAGTTCTTC. Full variable domain (outside the CDR3, taken from reference TRBV28 and TRBJ2-1): DVKVTQSSRYLVKRTGEKVFLECVQDMDHENMFWYRQDPGLGLRLIYFSYDVKMKEKGDIPEGYSVSREKKERFSLILESASTNQTSMYLCASSPTGGAYNEQFFGPGTRLTVL.

This chain uses TRBV5-1 with TRBJ2-3; D unresolved. Trimming pared 4 bases from V and 5 bases from J, leaving 5 bases between. The CDR3 is 11 amino acids. The germline gives CDR1 SGHRS, CDR2 YFSETQ. The CDR3 region is CASSLQDTQYF. The DNA for the CDR3 is TGCGCCAGCAGCCTTCAAGATACGCAGTATTTT.

Remarks on this clone: Other DNA sequences of this sample code for an identical CDR3. CDR3 residues: CASSSGGTQETQYF. The CDR3 DNA reads as TGTGCCAGCAGCTCGGGGGGAACTCAAGAGACCCAGTACTTC. V gene TRBV5-4 combines with J gene TRBJ2-5; 7 positions agree with TRBD2. The CDR3 contains 14 residues. The germline V gene encodes CDR1 SGHNT and CDR2 YYREEE (reference sequence). With 3 bases clipped from V and 2 bases from J, the junction kept 4 bases outside the gene matches.

The chain uses TRBV9 and TRBJ2-5; 8 bases fit TRBD2. The CDR3 length is 15 residues. V was clipped by 2 bases and J by 5 bases; unmatched bases: 8. Germline V gives CDR1 SGDLS, CDR2 YYNGEE. Here the CDR3 reads CASSVHGEREETQYF. CDR3 bases: TGTGCCAGCAGCGTTCATGGGGAGCGGGAGGAGACCCAGTACTTC. The full variable domain, its missing parts supplied by reference TRBV9 and TRBJ2-5, is DSGVTQTPKHLITATGQRVTLRCSPRSGDLSVYWYQQSLDQGLQFLIQYYNGEERAKGNILERFSAQQFPDLHSELNLSSLELGDSALYFCASSVHGEREETQYFGPGTRLLVL.

This chain connects TRBV9 to TRBJ1-5; no clear D gene. The CDR3 loop spans 15 amino acids. Germline V lookup: CDR1 SGDLS, CDR2 YYNGEE. V was pared by 0 bases and J by 2 bases, with 9 bases between. This CDR3 reads CASSVDGSRNQPQHF. In DNA form, the CDR3 reads TGTGCCAGCAGCGTAGACGGGAGCCGCAATCAGCCCCAGCATTTT.

In the case of this clone: The same CDR3 is also encoded by other DNA sequences in this sample. The gene calls are TRBV7-2 and TRBJ2-7, with D possibly being TRBD2 (6 bases). V was cut by 7 bases and J by 3 bases, with 7 bases left in between. The V gene's germline CDR1 is SGHTA and CDR2 FQGNSA. CDR3 size: 11 residues. The CDR3 coding sequence is TGTGCCAGCATGGGGGGCTACGAGCAGTACTTC. It translates to CASMGGYEQYF.

The chain has TRBV19 and TRBJ2-1; 9 bases map to TRBD2. The CDR3 length is 17 residues. Germline CDR1 LNHDA, CDR2 SQIVND (reference sequence). The J segment lost 1 base and the V segment lost 5 bases, leaving 9 bases of the junction unmatched. The CDR3 region is CASSPYSGSSSYNEQFF. CDR3 nucleotides: TGTGCCAGTAGTCCTTATAGCGGGAGCAGTTCCTACAATGAGCAGTTCTTC.

This clone was detected once. CDR3 nucleotide sequence: TGCAGTGCTCAGCGGGGGAACGAGCAGTACTTC. Translating it yields CSAQRGNEQYF. This rearrangement joins TRBV20-1 to TRBJ2-7, with TRBD2 matching 8 bases. From germline, CDR1 is DFQATT and CDR2 SNEGSKA (reference sequence). Losses at the gene ends were 5 bases for V and 5 bases for J; bases not matched to a gene: 2. CDR3 length equals 11 residues.

This chain connects TRBV19 to TRBJ2-7; D remains unclear. This CDR3 spans 12 amino acids. The V end was cut by 5 bases, the J end by 0 bases, with 5 bases between. CDR1 and CDR2 (germline): LNHDA, SQIVND (reference sequence). The CDR3 loop reads CASSHNSYEQYF. CDR3 nucleotides: TGTGCCAGTAGTCATAACTCCTACGAGCAGTACTTC.

The CDR3 is CASGLGRDQPQHF. The CDR3 DNA follows: TGTGCCAGCGGGCTCGGAAGAGATCAGCCCCAGCATTTT. The genes are TRBV7-6 and TRBJ1-5; no definite D call. Trimming pared 8 bases from V and 5 bases from J, leaving 13 bases between. The V gene's germline CDR1 is SGHVS and CDR2 FNYEAQ. The CDR3 is 13 amino acids.

The V gene is TRBV9, the J gene TRBJ2-3; possibly TRBD1 for D (6 bases). Between the trimmed V and J ends, which lost 1 base and 5 bases, there was a span of 11 bases. This CDR3 contains 14 residues. Germline V CDR1 and CDR2: SGDLS, YYNGEE. Written as DNA, the CDR3 is TGTGCCAGCAGCGTACTACAGGGCAGAGATACGCAGTATTTT. It specifies CASSVLQGRDTQYF.